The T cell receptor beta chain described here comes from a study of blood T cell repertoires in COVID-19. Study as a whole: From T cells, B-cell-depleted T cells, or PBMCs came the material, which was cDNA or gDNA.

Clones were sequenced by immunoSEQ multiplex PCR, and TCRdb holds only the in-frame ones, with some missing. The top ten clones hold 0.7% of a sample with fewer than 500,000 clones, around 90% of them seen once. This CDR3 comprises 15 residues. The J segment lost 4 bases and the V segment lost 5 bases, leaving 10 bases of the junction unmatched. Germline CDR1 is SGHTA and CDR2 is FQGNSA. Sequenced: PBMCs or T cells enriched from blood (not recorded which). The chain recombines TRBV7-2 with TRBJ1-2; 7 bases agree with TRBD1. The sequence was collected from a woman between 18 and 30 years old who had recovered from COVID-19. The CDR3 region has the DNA TGTGCCAGCAGCCCTATTACGACAGGGATCTATGGCTACACCTTC. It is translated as CASSPITTGIYGYTF.